Below, 31 T cell receptor beta chains from the same sample are listed, as sequenced in a study of T cell responses to AZD1222 COVID-19 vaccine. Sequenced by immunoSEQ multiplex PCR; TCRdb stores in-frame clones only, minus some. The sample holds 130,000 or so clones, approximately 83% seen once. The sequences come from peripheral blood, collected on day 0 of AZD1222 vaccination. These TCRs come from an adult in good health.

This chain connects TRBV19 to TRBJ1-1; 7 nucleotides line up with TRBD1. Germline V gives CDR1 LNHDA, CDR2 SQIVND (reference sequence). The CDR3 spans 14 residues. The ends lost 5 bases at V and 11 bases at J; junction bases unmatched: 14. The CDR3 DNA is TGTGCCAGTAGTCTCCTCGGACAGGTCCATCGGGCTTTCTTT. It codes for CASSLLGQVHRAFF.

This clone has just a few counts. The rearrangement joins TRBV28 to TRBJ2-2; D gene uncertain. There are 14 residues in the CDR3. The germline gives CDR1 MDHEN, CDR2 SYDVKM. Trimming shortened V by 8 bases and J by 0 bases, and 10 bases separated the two germline ends. This chain's CDR3 is CASLSSANTGELFF. CDR3 coding DNA: TGTGCCAGCCTTTCGAGCGCGAACACCGGGGAGCTGTTTTTT.

The chain employs TRBV24-1 and TRBJ2-1; weak D call: TRBD2 (6 bases). Germline V gene sequence: CDR1 KGHDR, CDR2 SFDVKD. CDR3 length: 16 residues. V dropped 2 bases and J dropped 4 bases, with 14 bases sitting between them. CDR3 protein: CATSDSRGTRYNEQFF. The CDR3 nucleotides read TGTGCCACCAGTGATTCCCGGGGGACTCGTTACAATGAGCAGTTCTTC.

The genes are TRBV3-1 (or the pseudogene TRBV3-2) and TRBJ1-6; D is unresolved. This CDR3 contains 14 residues. Germline lookup yields CDR1 LGHDT and CDR2 YNNKEL (reference sequence). V was trimmed by 1 base and J by 8 bases, leaving 9 bases between them. The DNA of the CDR3 is TGTGCCAGCAGCCAAGGGGGTTTTGATTCACCCCTCCACTTT. Its translation is CASSQGGFDSPLHF.

The gene calls are TRBV5-1 and TRBJ1-4, with D unresolved. Germline V CDR1 and CDR2: SGHRS, YFSETQ. The CDR3 totals 14 residues. The germline V and J ends were trimmed by 6 bases and 5 bases, with 14 bases remaining between them. This chain's CDR3 is CASTGTKENEKLFF. Written as DNA, the CDR3 is TGCGCCAGCACAGGAACTAAGGAGAATGAAAAACTGTTTTTT.

J is TRBJ2-3 and V is TRBV2, with D perhaps matching TRBD2 (6 bases). V dropped 7 bases and J dropped 4 bases, with 15 bases sitting between them. CDR3 length equals 14 residues. Germline CDR1 and CDR2: SNHLY and FYNNEI. The CDR3 DNA reads as TGTGCCAGCAAGGAGGGGCCTTCCTCAGATACGCAGTATTTT. Its protein is CASKEGPSSDTQYF. The full variable domain, its missing parts supplied by reference TRBV2 and TRBJ2-3, is EPEVTQTPSHQVTQMGQEVILRCVPISNHLYFYWYRQILGQKVEFLVSFYNNEISEKSEIFDDQFSVERPDGSNFTLKIRSTKLEDSAMYFCASKEGPSSDTQYFGPGTRLTVL.

The genes are TRBV6-5 and TRBJ2-7; 7 nucleotides align to TRBD2. V lost 4 bases and J lost 3; bases outside the gene matches: 6. Germline V gene data show CDR1 as MNHEY and CDR2 as SVGAGI. The CDR3 is 14 residues long. The CDR3: CASSLDLAVYEQYF. The CDR3 DNA follows: TGTGCCAGCAGTTTGGACCTAGCGGTCTACGAGCAGTACTTC.

The V and J genes are TRBV9 and TRBJ1-4; D unresolved. This CDR3 region has 15 residues. Looked up from germline, CDR1 is SGDLS and CDR2 is YYNGEE. Trimming removed 5 bases at V and 2 bases at J, with 13 bases between. The CDR3 protein is CASSPRGRTNEKLFF. In nucleotides, the CDR3 is TGTGCCAGCAGTCCACGAGGGCGCACTAATGAAAAACTGTTTTTT.

This clone was seen only once. V is TRBV7-2 and J is TRBJ1-2; 8 positions match TRBD1. CDR3 length: 15 amino acids. Germline V CDR1 and CDR2: SGHTA, FQGNSA. V dropped 5 bases and J dropped 2; count of bases not matched to a gene: 7. The DNA of the CDR3 is TGTGCCAGCAGCACCCAAGGACAGGGCAACTATGGCTACACCTTC. Translating gives CASSTQGQGNYGYTF.

Here the CDR3 reads CASSDGGNTEAFF. The DNA for the CDR3 is TGTGCCAGCAGTGATGGTGGCAACACTGAAGCTTTCTTT. The chain is built from TRBV6-1 and TRBJ1-1; D uncertain. The CDR3 totals 13 residues. Germline loops: CDR1 MNHNS, CDR2 SASEGT. Trimming pared 3 bases from V and 2 bases from J, leaving 7 bases between.

The chain couples TRBV3-1 (or the pseudogene TRBV3-2) to TRBJ1-1; the D is unclear. Trimming took off 0 bases at V and 0 bases at J, with 2 bases between the two ends. The CDR3 consists of 13 residues. Germline V gene sequence: CDR1 LGHDT, CDR2 YNNKEL (reference sequence). CDR3 in DNA: TGTGCCAGCAGCCAAGACATGAACACTGAAGCTTTCTTT. Encoded protein: CASSQDMNTEAFF.

This sequence joins TRBV30 and TRBJ2-3; possibly TRBD2 for D (5 bases). Between the trimmed V and J ends, which lost 2 bases and 5 bases, there was a span of 8 bases. CDR1 is GTSNPN and CDR2 is SVGIG in the germline V gene (reference sequence). The CDR3 has 12 residues. The CDR3 DNA is TGTGCCTGGAGTTTGGGAGTAGATACGCAGTATTTT. It yields the protein CAWSLGVDTQYF.

The chain uses TRBV13 and TRBJ1-1; 8 bases fit TRBD1. The CDR3 is 13 amino acids. CDR1 is PRHDT, CDR2 FYEKMQ, per germline (reference sequence). With 5 bases clipped from V and 10 bases from J, the junction kept 9 bases outside the gene matches. In DNA form, the CDR3 reads TGTGCCAGCAGCGCGGCGCAGGGGGCGGGAGCTTTCTTT. The encoded protein is CASSAAQGAGAFF.

The V and J genes are TRBV2 and TRBJ1-4; D call uncertain. The V gene's germline CDR1 is SNHLY and CDR2 FYNNEI. With 7 bases removed from V and 7 bases from J, the gap between germline ends came to 10 bases. The CDR3 length is 12 residues. The CDR3 loop is CASIGDGEKLFF. The CDR3 DNA reads as TGTGCCAGCATTGGGGATGGTGAAAAACTGTTTTTT. Supplemented by reference TRBV2 and TRBJ1-4, the full variable domain reads EPEVTQTPSHQVTQMGQEVILRCVPISNHLYFYWYRQILGQKVEFLVSFYNNEISEKSEIFDDQFSVERPDGSNFTLKIRSTKLEDSAMYFCASIGDGEKLFFGSGTQLSVL.

The table lists this clone with many counts. J is TRBJ2-7 and V is TRBV25-1, with D perhaps matching TRBD2 (6 bases). The CDR3 length is 17 residues. Trimming removed 4 bases at V and 4 bases at J, with 23 bases between. Germline CDR1 and CDR2: MGHDK and SYGVNS. CDR3 residues: CASSAPLMAGTGYEQYF. In DNA, the CDR3 is TGTGCCAGCAGTGCACCCCTGATGGCGGGAACGGGTTACGAGCAGTACTTC.

The chain couples TRBV5-4 to TRBJ2-7; TRBD2 matches at 8 bases. Germline CDR1 SGHNT, CDR2 YYREEE (reference sequence). The J segment lost 4 bases and the V segment lost 2 bases, leaving 14 bases of the junction unmatched. This CDR3 comprises 17 residues. The chain's CDR3 is CASSLNGGGRALYEQYF. DNA for the CDR3: TGTGCCAGCAGCTTAAATGGCGGGGGGCGAGCCCTTTACGAGCAGTACTTC.

The rearrangement uses TRBV11-2 and TRBJ2-3; D might be TRBD2 (6 bases). V was trimmed by 1 base and J by 10 bases, leaving 6 bases between them. This CDR3 comprises 11 residues. CDR1 SGHAT and CDR2 FQNNGV come from the germline V gene. The CDR3 DNA reads TGTGCCAGCAGCTTAGGGGAGGCGCAGTATTTT. Translating gives CASSLGEAQYF.

The chain employs TRBV11-2 and TRBJ1-5; weak D call: TRBD1 (6 bases). The CDR3 length is 15 residues. V dropped 5 bases and J dropped 7 bases, with 18 bases sitting between them. From germline, CDR1 is SGHAT and CDR2 FQNNGV. The CDR3 region is CASSLGGQLEQPQHF. In nucleotides, the CDR3 is TGTGCCAGCAGCCTTGGAGGACAGCTGGAACAGCCCCAGCATTTT.

The V gene is TRBV6-5, the J gene TRBJ2-3; TRBD2 matches at 8 bases. Trimming removed 6 bases from V and 3 bases from J; junction bases left unmatched: 8. The CDR3 covers 15 residues. CDR1 and CDR2 from the germline V gene are MNHEY and SVGAGI. CDR3 coding DNA: TGTGCCAGCAGGGCTTTTGCGGGAGGAACAGATACGCAGTATTTT. This sequence encodes CASRAFAGGTDTQYF.

The gene calls are TRBV3-1 (or the pseudogene TRBV3-2) and TRBJ2-7, with D tentatively TRBD1 (5 bases). This CDR3 comprises 15 residues. The V end was cut by 1 base, the J end by 0 bases, with 10 bases between. Germline-derived CDR1 and CDR2 are LGHDT and YNNKEL (reference sequence). CDR3 loop: CASSQARQSSYEQYF. The CDR3 DNA sequence: TGTGCCAGCAGCCAAGCTCGACAGAGCTCCTACGAGCAGTACTTC.

This clone was observed once. The genes are TRBV7-2 and TRBJ2-2, with 9 bases fitting TRBD2. The length of the CDR3 is 14 residues. Germline CDR1 and CDR2: SGHTA and FQGNSA. J gave up 5 bases and V 7 bases, and 5 bases lay outside the gene matches. CDR3 in DNA: TGTGCCAGCACCGCGGGAGGGGCGACCGGGGAGCTGTTTTTT. Protein product: CASTAGGATGELFF.

The V call is TRBV5-1, the J call TRBJ2-7; 9 nucleotides align to TRBD1. Germline loops: CDR1 SGHRS, CDR2 YFSETQ. With V trimmed by 4 bases and J by 3 bases, 11 bases remained unmatched. The CDR3 is 16 amino acids. The CDR3 nucleotides are TGCGCCAGCAGCATTGGAGGGGGACAGGGTCTCTACGAGCAGTACTTC. This gives the protein CASSIGGGQGLYEQYF.

The chain recombines TRBV6-2 or TRBV6-3 with TRBJ2-3; D is possibly TRBD2 (5 bases). This CDR3 region has 16 residues. V gave up 0 bases and J gave up 0 bases, with 10 bases separating them. The germline V gene encodes CDR1 MNHEY and CDR2 SVGEGT. The CDR3, as DNA: TGTGCCAGCAGTTACTCGAGGGCGGCCAGCACAGATACGCAGTATTTT. Protein: CASSYSRAASTDTQYF.

This clone has only a few counts. The V gene is TRBV6-4, the J gene TRBJ1-1; weak D call: TRBD1 (6 bases). This CDR3 contains 14 residues. V lost 6 bases to trimming and J lost 3 bases, with 14 bases between them. Germline assignment: CDR1 MRHNA and CDR2 SNTAGT. The DNA for the CDR3 is TGTGCCAGCAGCCCAGGGGCGCAACACACTGAAGCTTTCTTT. Amino acids: CASSPGAQHTEAFF.

This clone has only one observation. The chain links TRBV11-1 to TRBJ2-5; TRBD1 is a possible D gene (6 bases). The V and J ends lost 5 bases and 5 bases respectively, with 18 bases between them. The germline V gene encodes CDR1 SGHAT and CDR2 FQDESV (reference sequence). CDR3 size: 15 residues. This CDR3 reads CASSQPGHGSETQYF. CDR3 DNA sequence: TGTGCCAGCAGCCAACCGGGACACGGGTCGGAGACCCAGTACTTC.

V gene TRBV7-6 combines with J gene TRBJ2-1; TRBD1 is a possible D gene (6 bases). Trimming shortened V by 1 base and J by 2 bases, and 12 bases separated the two germline ends. This CDR3 region has 16 residues. The germline CDR1 and CDR2 sequences are SGHVS and FNYEAQ. CDR3 in amino acids: CASSLGARGAYNEQFF. The DNA of the CDR3 is TGTGCCAGCAGCTTAGGGGCCAGGGGAGCCTACAATGAGCAGTTCTTC.

The chain couples TRBV28 to TRBJ2-7; either TRBD1 or TRBD2 may supply D (5 bases each). The CDR3 has 14 amino acids. The germline V gene has CDR1 MDHEN and CDR2 SYDVKM. Trimming left V 10 bases short and J 0 bases short, with 16 bases between. DNA for the CDR3: TGTGCCACCGTTATGGGGGAGCCCTCCTACGAGCAGTACTTC. Its protein product is CATVMGEPSYEQYF.

The chain employs TRBV27 and TRBJ2-3; TRBD2 aligns across 7 bases. Germline V gene sequence: CDR1 MNHEY, CDR2 SMNVEV (reference sequence). V lost 5 bases and J lost 3; bases outside the gene matches: 11. This CDR3 contains 16 residues. The CDR3 bases are TGTGCCAGCAGTCTAGCGCGGGGGAAAGGGACAGATACGCAGTATTTT. Translation: CASSLARGKGTDTQYF.

The rearrangement joins TRBV27 to TRBJ2-7, with 8 bases that match TRBD2. CDR3 size: 15 residues. The junction had 9 bases not matched to a gene; V was cut back by 5 bases and J by 3 bases. Germline CDR1 is MNHEY and CDR2 is SMNVEV (reference sequence). The CDR3 spells CASSPTPGLGYEQYF. The CDR3 nucleotides read TGTGCCAGCAGTCCGACTCCGGGACTAGGCTACGAGCAGTACTTC.

The V call is TRBV4-1, the J call TRBJ1-5, with D maybe TRBD1 (5 bases). CDR3 length: 15 amino acids. V was cut by 1 base and J by 6 bases, with 13 bases left in between. Germline lookup yields CDR1 MGHRA and CDR2 YSYEKL. CDR3 in DNA: TGCGCCAGCAGCCAAGGGGAGCAGGGAACTCAGCCCCAGCATTTT. This codes for CASSQGEQGTQPQHF.

There are a few counts of this clone. This rearrangement joins TRBV7-3 to TRBJ1-6; D not resolved. V was clipped by 0 bases and J by 8 bases, with 11 bases between them. Germline-derived CDR1 and CDR2 are SGHTA and FQGTGA. This CDR3 is 15 amino acids long. CDR3 amino acids: CASSLTSRGDSPLHF. Written as DNA, the CDR3 is TGTGCCAGCAGCTTAACGTCCCGGGGTGATTCACCCCTCCACTTT.